This TCR beta chain derives from a study of T cell changes during pregnancy in multiple sclerosis. Assay: immunoSEQ multiplex PCR; the TCRdb copy retains only in-frame clones and omits some. The sample includes some 140,000 clones, 95% to 98% seen only once; the top ten take 0.44%. V dropped 0 bases and J dropped 9 bases, with 18 bases sitting between them. The germline CDR1 and CDR2 sequences are LNHDA and SQIVND (reference sequence). The CDR3 sequence is 16 residues long. This chain connects TRBV19 to TRBJ1-5; D may be TRBD1 (6 bases). The sequencing here drew on peripheral blood, taken after pregnancy. The TCR was taken from a female donor with multiple sclerosis, enrolled in a pregnancy study. CDR3 nucleotides: TGTGCCAGTAGTATAGACAGGGGACAATCAATAGGGCCCCAGCATTTT. Its translation is CASSIDRGQSIGPQHF.